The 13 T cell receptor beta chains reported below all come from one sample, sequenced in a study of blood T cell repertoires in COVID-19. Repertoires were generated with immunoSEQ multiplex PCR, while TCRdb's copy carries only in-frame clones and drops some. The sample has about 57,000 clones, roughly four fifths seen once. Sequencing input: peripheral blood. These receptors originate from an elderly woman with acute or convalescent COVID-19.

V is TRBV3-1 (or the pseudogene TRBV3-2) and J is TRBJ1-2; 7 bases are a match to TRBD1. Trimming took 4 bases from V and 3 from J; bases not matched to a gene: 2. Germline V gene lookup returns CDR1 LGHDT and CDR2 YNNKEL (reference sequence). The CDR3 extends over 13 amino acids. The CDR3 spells CASSPDRDYGYTF. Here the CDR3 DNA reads TGTGCCAGCAGCCCCGACAGGGACTATGGCTACACCTTC.

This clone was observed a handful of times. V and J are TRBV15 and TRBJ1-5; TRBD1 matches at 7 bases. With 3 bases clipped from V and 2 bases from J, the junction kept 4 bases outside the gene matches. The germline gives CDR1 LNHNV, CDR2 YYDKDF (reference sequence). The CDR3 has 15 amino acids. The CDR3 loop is CATSRYRGRNQPQHF. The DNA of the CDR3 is TGTGCCACCAGCAGGTACAGGGGACGCAATCAGCCCCAGCATTTT.

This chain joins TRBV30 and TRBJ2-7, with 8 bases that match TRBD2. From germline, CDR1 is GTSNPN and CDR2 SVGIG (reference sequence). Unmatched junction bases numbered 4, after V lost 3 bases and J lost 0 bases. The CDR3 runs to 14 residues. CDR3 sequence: CAWSVAGSSYEQYF. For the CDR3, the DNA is TGTGCCTGGAGCGTAGCGGGGAGCTCCTACGAGCAGTACTTC.

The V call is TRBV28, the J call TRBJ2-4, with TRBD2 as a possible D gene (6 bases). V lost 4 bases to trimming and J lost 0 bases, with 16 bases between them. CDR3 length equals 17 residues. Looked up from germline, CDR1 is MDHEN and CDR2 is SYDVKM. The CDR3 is CASSSHGRRGAKNIQYF. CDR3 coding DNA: TGTGCCAGCAGTTCCCATGGGCGGAGGGGAGCCAAAAACATTCAGTACTTC.

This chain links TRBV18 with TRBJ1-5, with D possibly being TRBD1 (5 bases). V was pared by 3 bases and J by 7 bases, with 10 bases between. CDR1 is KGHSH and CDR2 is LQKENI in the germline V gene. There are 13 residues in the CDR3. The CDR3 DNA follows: TGTGCCAGCTCACCTGGATGGGGCCAGCCCCAGCATTTT. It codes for CASSPGWGQPQHF.

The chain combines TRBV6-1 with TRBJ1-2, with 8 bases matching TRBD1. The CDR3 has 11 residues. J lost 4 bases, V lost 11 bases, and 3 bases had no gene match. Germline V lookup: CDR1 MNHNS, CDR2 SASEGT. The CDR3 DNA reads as TGTGCCGGCGGGACAGGCTATGGCTACACCTTC. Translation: CAGGTGYGYTF.

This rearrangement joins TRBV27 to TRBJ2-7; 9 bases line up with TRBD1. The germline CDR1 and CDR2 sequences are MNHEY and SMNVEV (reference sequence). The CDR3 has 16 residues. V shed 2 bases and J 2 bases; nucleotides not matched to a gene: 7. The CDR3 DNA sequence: TGTGCCAGCAGTTTAGGGACAGGGCCACGTCCCTACGAGCAGTACTTC. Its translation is CASSLGTGPRPYEQYF.

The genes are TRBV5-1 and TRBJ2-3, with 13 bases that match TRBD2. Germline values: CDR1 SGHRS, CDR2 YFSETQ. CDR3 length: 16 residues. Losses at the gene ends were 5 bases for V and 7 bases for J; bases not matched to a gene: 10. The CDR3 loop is CASRNQLAGGKNTQYF. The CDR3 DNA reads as TGCGCCAGCAGAAACCAACTAGCGGGGGGGAAAAATACGCAGTATTTT.

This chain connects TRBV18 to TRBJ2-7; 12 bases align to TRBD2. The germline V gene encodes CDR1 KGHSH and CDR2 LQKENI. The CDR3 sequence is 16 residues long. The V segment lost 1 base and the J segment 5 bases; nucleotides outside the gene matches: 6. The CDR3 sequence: CASSPQASGRANEQYF. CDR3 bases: TGTGCCAGCTCACCACAGGCTAGCGGGAGGGCCAACGAGCAGTACTTC. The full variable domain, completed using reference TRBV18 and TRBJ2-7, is NAGVMQNPRHLVRRRGQEARLRCSPMKGHSHVYWYRQLPEEGLKFMVYLQKENIIDESGMPKERFSAEFPKEGPSILRIQQVVRGDSAAYFCASSPQASGRANEQYFGPGTRLTVT.

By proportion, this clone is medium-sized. The CDR3 DNA follows: TGTGCCACCAGTGACCTTGACAGTAAAGGGCAGTATTTT. Its translation is CATSDLDSKGQYF. This rearrangement joins TRBV24-1 to TRBJ2-3, with D possibly being TRBD1 (5 bases). V was shortened by 4 bases and J by 11 bases, with 15 bases between the two germline ends. The germline CDR1 and CDR2 sequences are KGHDR and SFDVKD. This CDR3 spans 13 amino acids.

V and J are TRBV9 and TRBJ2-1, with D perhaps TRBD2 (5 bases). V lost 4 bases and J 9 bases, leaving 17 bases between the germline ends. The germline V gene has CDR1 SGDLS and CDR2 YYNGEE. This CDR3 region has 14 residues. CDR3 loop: CASSPFLGSSEQFF. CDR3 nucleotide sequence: TGTGCCAGCAGCCCCTTCTTGGGGAGCAGTGAGCAGTTCTTC.

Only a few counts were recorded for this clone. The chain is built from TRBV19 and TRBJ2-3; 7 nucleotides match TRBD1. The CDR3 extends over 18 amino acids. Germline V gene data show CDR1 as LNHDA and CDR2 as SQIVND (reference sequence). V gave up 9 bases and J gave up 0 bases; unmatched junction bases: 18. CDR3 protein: CARARSQGQQTSTDTQYF. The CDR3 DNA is TGTGCCAGAGCCCGATCACAGGGACAGCAGACTAGCACAGATACGCAGTATTTT.

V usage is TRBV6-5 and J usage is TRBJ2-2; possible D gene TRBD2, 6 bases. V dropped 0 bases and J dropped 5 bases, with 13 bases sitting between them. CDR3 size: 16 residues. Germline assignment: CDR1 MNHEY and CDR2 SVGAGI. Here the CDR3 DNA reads TGTGCCAGCAGTTACTCATCGGGGGTTTGGACCGGGGAGCTGTTTTTT. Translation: CASSYSSGVWTGELFF.